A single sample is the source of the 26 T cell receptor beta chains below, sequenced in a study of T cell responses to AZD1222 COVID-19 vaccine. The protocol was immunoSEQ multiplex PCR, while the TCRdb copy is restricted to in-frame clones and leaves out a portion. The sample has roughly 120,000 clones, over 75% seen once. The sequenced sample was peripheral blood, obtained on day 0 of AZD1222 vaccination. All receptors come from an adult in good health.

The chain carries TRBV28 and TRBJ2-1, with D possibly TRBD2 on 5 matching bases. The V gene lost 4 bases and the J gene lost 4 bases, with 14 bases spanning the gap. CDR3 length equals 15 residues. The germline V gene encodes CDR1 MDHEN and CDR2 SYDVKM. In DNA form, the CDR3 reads TGTGCCAGCAGTTCCTACCTTCGAGGGTACAATGAGCAGTTCTTC. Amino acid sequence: CASSSYLRGYNEQFF.

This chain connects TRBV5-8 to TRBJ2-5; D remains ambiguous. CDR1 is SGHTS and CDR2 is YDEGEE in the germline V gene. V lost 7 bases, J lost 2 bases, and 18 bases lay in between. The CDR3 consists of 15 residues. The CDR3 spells CASLALVSGQETQYF. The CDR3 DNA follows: TGTGCCAGCCTCGCGCTCGTCTCAGGACAAGAGACCCAGTACTTC.

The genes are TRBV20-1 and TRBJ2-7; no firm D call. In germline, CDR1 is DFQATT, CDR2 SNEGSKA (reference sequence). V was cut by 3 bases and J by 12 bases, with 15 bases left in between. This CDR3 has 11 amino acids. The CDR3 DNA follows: TGCAGTGCTAGCGGCCCTACCGTGGCGTACTTC. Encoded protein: CSASGPTVAYF.

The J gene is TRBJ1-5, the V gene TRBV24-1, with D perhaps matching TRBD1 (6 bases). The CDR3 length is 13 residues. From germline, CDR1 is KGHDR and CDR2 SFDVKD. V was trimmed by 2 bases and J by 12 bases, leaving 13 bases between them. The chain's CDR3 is CATSDSMTGYQHF. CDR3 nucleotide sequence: TGTGCCACCAGTGATTCGATGACAGGATACCAGCATTTT.

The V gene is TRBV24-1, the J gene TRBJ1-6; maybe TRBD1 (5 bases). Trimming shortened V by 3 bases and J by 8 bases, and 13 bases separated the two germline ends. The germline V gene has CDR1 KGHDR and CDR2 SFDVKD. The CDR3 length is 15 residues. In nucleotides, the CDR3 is TGTGCCACCAGTGATGAAACGGGGCTCGATTCACCCCTCCACTTT. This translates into CATSDETGLDSPLHF.

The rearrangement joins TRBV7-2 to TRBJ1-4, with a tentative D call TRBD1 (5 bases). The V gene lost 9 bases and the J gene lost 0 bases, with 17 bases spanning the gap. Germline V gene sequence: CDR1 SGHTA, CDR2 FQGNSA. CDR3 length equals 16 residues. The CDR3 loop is CASRQTTTATNEKLFF. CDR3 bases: TGTGCCAGTAGACAGACAACCACAGCAACTAATGAAAAACTGTTTTTT.

For the CDR3, the DNA is TGTGCCAGCAGCACAGGTAACACAGATACGCAGTATTTT. Protein: CASSTGNTDTQYF. The chain is built from TRBV6-6 and TRBJ2-3; D is possibly TRBD1 (5 bases). The length of the CDR3 is 13 residues. The ends were cut back, 6 bases at V and 2 bases at J, with 9 bases in the middle. The V gene's germline CDR1 is MNHNY and CDR2 SVGAGI (reference sequence).

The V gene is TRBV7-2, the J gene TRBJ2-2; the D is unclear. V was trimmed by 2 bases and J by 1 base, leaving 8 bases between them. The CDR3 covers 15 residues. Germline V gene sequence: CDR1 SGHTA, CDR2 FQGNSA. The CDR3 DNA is TGTGCCAGCAGCTTAAGGGCAGGGAACACCGGGGAGCTGTTTTTT. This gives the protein CASSLRAGNTGELFF.

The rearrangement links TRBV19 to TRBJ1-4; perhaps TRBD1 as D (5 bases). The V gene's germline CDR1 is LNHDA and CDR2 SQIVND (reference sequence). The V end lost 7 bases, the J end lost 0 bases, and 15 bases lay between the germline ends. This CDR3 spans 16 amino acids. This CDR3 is CASTPPGGATNEKLFF. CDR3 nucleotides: TGTGCCAGTACCCCCCCCGGGGGTGCAACTAATGAAAAACTGTTTTTT.

The DNA of the CDR3 is TGCGCCAGCAGGCCCGGACAGGGGGGCTACTATGGCTACACCTTC. Translating gives CASRPGQGGYYGYTF. This chain uses TRBV10-2 with TRBJ1-2, with 10 bases lining up with TRBD1. Losses at the gene ends were 6 bases for V and 3 bases for J; bases not matched to a gene: 7. The CDR3 is 15 amino acids. Per the germline V gene, CDR1 is WSHSY and CDR2 is SAAADI.

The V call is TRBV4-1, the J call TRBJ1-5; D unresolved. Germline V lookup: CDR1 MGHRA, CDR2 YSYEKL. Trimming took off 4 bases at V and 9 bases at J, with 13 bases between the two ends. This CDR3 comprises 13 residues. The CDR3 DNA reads TGCGCCAGCAGCCGAATCGGAGTTTGGCCCCAGCATTTT. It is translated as CASSRIGVWPQHF.

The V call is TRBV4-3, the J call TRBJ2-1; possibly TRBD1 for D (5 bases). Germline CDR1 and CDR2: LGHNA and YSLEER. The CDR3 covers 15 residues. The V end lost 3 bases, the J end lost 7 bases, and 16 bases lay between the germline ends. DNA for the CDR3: TGCGCCAGCAGCCAGTCGTGGCAGGGTAAGAATGAGCAGTTCTTC. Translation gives CASSQSWQGKNEQFF.

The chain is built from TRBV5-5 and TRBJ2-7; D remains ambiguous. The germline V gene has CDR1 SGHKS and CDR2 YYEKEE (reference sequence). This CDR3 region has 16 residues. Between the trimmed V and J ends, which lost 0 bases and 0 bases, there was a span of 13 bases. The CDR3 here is CASSLGLSWNSYEQYF. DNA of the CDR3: TGTGCCAGCAGCTTGGGCCTGAGCTGGAACTCCTACGAGCAGTACTTC.

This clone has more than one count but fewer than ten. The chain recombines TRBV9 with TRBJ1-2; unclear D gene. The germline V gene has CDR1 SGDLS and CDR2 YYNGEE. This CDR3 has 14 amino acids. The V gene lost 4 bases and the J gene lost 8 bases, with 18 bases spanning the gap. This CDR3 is CASSPQLDLEGYTF. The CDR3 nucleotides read TGTGCCAGCAGCCCCCAACTGGACCTAGAGGGCTACACCTTC.

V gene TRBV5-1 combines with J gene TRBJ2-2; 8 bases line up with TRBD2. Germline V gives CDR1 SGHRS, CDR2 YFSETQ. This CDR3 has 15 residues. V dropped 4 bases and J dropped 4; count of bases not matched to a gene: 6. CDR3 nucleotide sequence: TGCGCCAGCAGCCCCCTTGCGGGAGGCACCGGGGAGCTGTTTTTT. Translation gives CASSPLAGGTGELFF.

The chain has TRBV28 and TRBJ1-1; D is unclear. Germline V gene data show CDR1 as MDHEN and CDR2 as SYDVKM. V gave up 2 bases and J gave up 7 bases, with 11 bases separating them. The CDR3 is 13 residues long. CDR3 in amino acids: CASSLVQENEAFF. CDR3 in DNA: TGTGCCAGCAGTTTAGTCCAGGAGAATGAAGCTTTCTTT.

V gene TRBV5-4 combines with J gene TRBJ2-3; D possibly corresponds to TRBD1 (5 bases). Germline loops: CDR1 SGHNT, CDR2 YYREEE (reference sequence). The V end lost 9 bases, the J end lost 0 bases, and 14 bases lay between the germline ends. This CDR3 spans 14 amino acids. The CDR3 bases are TGTGCCATCCTTGACAGAACTAGCACAGATACGCAGTATTTT. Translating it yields CAILDRTSTDTQYF.

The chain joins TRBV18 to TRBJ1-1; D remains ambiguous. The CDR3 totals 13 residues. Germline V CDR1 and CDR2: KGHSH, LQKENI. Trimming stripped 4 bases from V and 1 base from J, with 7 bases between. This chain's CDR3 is CASSLHTNTEAFF. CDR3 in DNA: TGTGCCAGCTCACTACACACGAACACTGAAGCTTTCTTT.

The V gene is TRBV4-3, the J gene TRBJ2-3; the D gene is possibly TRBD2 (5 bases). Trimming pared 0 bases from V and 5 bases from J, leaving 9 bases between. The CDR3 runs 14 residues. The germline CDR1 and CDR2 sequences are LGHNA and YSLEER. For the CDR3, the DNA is TGCGCCAGCAGCCAAGAATTTGGACTAGATACGCAGTATTTT. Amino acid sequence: CASSQEFGLDTQYF.

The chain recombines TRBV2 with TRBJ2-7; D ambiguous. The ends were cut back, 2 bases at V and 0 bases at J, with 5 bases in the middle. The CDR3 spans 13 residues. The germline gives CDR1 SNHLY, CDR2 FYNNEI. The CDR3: CASSEFLSYEQYF. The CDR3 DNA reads TGTGCCAGCAGTGAATTCCTCTCCTACGAGCAGTACTTC.

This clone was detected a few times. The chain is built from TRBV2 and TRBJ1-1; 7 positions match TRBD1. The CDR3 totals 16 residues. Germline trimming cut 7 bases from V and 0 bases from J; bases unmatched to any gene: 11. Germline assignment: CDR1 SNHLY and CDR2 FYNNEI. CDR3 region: CASTPQGERMNTEAFF. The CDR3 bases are TGTGCCAGCACCCCGCAGGGGGAAAGAATGAACACTGAAGCTTTCTTT.

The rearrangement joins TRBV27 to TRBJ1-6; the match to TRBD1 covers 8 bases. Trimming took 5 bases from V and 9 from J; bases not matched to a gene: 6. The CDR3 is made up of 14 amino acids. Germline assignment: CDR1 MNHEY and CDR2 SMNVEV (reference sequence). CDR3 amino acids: CASSPDREGSPLHF. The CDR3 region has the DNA TGTGCCAGCAGTCCGGACAGGGAGGGTTCACCCCTCCACTTT.

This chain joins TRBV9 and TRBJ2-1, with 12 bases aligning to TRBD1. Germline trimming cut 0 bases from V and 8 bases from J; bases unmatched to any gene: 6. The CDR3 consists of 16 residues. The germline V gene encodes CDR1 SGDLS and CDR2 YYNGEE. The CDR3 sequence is CASSVGEGQGAHEQFF. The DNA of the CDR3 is TGTGCCAGCAGCGTAGGGGAGGGACAGGGGGCGCATGAGCAGTTCTTC.

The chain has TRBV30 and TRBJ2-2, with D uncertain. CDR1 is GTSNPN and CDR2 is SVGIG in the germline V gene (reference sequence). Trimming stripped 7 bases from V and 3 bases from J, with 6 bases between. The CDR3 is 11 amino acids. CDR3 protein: CAYAYTGELFF. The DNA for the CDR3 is TGTGCCTACGCCTACACCGGGGAGCTGTTTTTT.

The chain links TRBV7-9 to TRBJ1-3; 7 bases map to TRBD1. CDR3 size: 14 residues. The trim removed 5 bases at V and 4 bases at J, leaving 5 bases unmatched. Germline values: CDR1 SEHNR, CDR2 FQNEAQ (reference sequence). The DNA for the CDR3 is TGTGCCAGCAGCCACGGGGACAGCGGAAACACCATATATTTT. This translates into CASSHGDSGNTIYF. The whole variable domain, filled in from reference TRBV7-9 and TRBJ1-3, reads DTGVSQNPRHKITKRGQNVTFRCDPISEHNRLYWYRQTLGQGPEFLTYFQNEAQLEKSRLLSDRFSAERPKGSFSTLEIQRTEQGDSAMYLCASSHGDSGNTIYFGEGSWLTVV.

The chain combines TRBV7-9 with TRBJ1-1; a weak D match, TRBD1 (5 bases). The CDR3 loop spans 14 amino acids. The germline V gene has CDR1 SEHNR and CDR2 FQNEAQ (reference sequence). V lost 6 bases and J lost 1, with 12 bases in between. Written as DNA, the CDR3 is TGTGCCAGCAGTTGGGAACAGGCGAACACTGAAGCTTTCTTT. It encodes CASSWEQANTEAFF.